This T cell receptor beta chain was identified during a study of T cell repertoires in cytomegalovirus infection (dated by TCRdb to the late 2010s). A note on the overall study: The HLA type of each donor mattered for the analysis, because public TCR beta signatures pointed to carriage of CMV infection along with the matching HLA type. On the study overall, not on this receptor specifically: The ex vivo response was dominated by HLA-C-restricted CMV-specific TCR beta clonotypes, and the single most frequent clonotype in two of eight donors was supplied by these HLA-C-restricted clonotypes. In both this cohort and an independent cohort of 300 to 450 donors, the cumulative frequency of public TCR beta family members distinguished carriers of CMV infection plus the relevant HLA type.

Data came from an Illumina HiSeq 1500. Through fastp at Q25 and MiXCR, TCRdb rebuilt clones from the public reads, retaining in-frame beta chains. Merged by CDR3 protein, the rows form single entries marked with the most common genes and DNA. In this sample the table shows 150,000 to 200,000 distinct CDR3 sequences, approximately 30% of which occur a single time. Of the sample, under 35% falls within the top ten clones. With regard to this clonotype: The antigen it binds to is not known. No per-base quality is available; no much larger clone lies one base away.

The trim is 3 bases for V and 4 bases for J, with a gap of 10 bases between the germline ends. The CDR3 has 13 amino acids, counting the end cysteine and phenylalanine. CDR3 DNA is the only sequence kept; it has 39 bases, read in frame from the first base. CDR1 DFQATT and CDR2 SNEGSKA were looked up in the germline V gene (reference sequence). Sequencing input: PBMCs. The receptor was isolated from a human donor in good health (CMV status not recorded). Some clones in this sample may be carry-over from other donors' samples. The rearrangement combines TRBV20-1 with TRBJ1-3, with the D gene not confidently named. The CDR3 region has the sequence CSASQPGGNTIYF. In nucleotide form, the sequence is TGCAGTGCTAGCCAGCCGGGAGGAAACACCATATATTTT.